This T cell receptor (beta chain) was documented in a study of blood T cells in healthy people across ages. Primed by a sample-barcoded 5' primer and a J-beta primer mix, a second PCR proceeded for 7 to 11 cycles. TCRdb used MiXCR to reprocess the 5' RACE reads, holding one entry per CDR3 protein. The sample shows approximately 2,000,000 distinct CDR3 sequences, about 39% of them seen only once. Per germline, CDR1 MNHNS and CDR2 SASEGT. The CDR3 has 13 residues. V lost 1 base and J lost 5, with 8 bases in between. The clonotype was recovered from a human donor in good health. The material sequenced was blood. The V call is TRBV6-1, the J call TRBJ2-5; D perhaps matches TRBD1 (5 bases). For the CDR3, the DNA is TGTGCCAGCAGTGAAGGGCCAGGGGAGACCCAGTACTTC. Encoded protein: CASSEGPGETQYF.